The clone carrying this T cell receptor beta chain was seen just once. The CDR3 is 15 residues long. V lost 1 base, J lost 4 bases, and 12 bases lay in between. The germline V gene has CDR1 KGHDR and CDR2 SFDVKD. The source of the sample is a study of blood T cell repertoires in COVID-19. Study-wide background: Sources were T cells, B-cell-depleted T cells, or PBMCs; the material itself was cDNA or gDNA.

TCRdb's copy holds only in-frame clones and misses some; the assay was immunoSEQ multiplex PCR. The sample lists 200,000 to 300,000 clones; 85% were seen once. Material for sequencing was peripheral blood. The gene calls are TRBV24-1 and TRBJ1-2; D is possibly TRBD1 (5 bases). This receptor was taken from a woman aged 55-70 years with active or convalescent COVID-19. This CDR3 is CATSDLTAGGYGYTF. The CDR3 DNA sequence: TGTGCCACCAGTGATTTAACTGCGGGGGGCTATGGCTACACCTTC.